These T cell receptor beta chains were read from a single sample in a study of blood T cell repertoires in COVID-19. The data were produced by immunoSEQ multiplex PCR, yet TCRdb's version contains in-frame clones alone and is incomplete. There are 400,000 to 550,000 clones in the sample; around 89% occur only once, and 4% to 5.5% lies in the top ten. Sequences were obtained from peripheral blood. These TCRs come from a woman in her 30s with acute or convalescent COVID-19. Each CDR3 is given with its conserved first and last residue.

j_call v_call cdr3_aa
TRBJ1-5 TRBV6-4 CASSDDRPKQPQHF
TRBJ1-1 TRBV7-3 CASSLTGLNTEAFF
TRBJ2-7 TRBV7-9 CASSGPTYEQYF
TRBJ1-1 TRBV5-6 CASSLGTGAGAFF
TRBJ2-7 TRBV6-5 CASSPDPQGRYEQYF
TRBJ2-2 TRBV6-5 CASSYSGQVPQLFF
TRBJ2-7 TRBV7-6 CASSLQIAAEQYF
TRBJ1-2 TRBV27 CASSPLTGQGFEGYTF
TRBJ2-2 TRBV15 CATSRDGQAGSPGELFF
TRBJ2-3 TRBV27 CASSLSTGGYTDTQYF
TRBJ2-3 TRBV20-1 CSASLTDTQYF
TRBJ1-1 TRBV30 CAWSAPLLDTEAFF
TRBJ2-1 TRBV11-2 CASSPRGTGLNGSYNEQFF
TRBJ1-6 TRBV11-3 CASSWAPDSPLHF
TRBJ2-4 TRBV5-1 CASSLTGGAKNIQYF
TRBJ2-5 TRBV6-6 CASSYRRGGLETQYF
TRBJ1-1 TRBV7-9 CASSSGTGTIEAFF
TRBJ1-5 TRBV6-5 CASRGQGEQPQHF
TRBJ2-4 TRBV28 CASRGQAKNIQYF